This TCR beta chain was identified in a study of cytotoxic CD8 clonotypes in ibrutinib-treated CLL. As for the study in general: The patients, under 13 relapsed/refractory and roughly 15 treatment-naive, included approximately 17 who were IGHV unmutated. There were, on average, approximately 250,000 productive templates and about 85,000 productive rearrangements per sample. Overall study results and limits: Exceeding age-matched healthy donors, baseline clonality also tracked the counts of circulating CD8+ T cells. Sampling of sustained-remission and progressing patients occurred at differing times.

Details on this clone: Its antigen remains unidentified.

This CDR3 comprises 11 residues. Germline V CDR1 and CDR2: MNHEY, SVGAGI. V lost 7 bases, J lost 8 bases, and 11 bases lay in between. Here immunoSEQ multiplex PCR was the method, and the copy in TCRdb shows in-frame clones only, minus some. The sample records about 140,000 clones, about 72% being singletons. The V call is TRBV6-5, the J call TRBJ1-2, with D possibly matching TRBD1 (5 bases). The sequence was obtained from a human donor with chronic lymphocytic leukemia. The sequencing used PBMCs, collected after 12 months of ibrutinib treatment. CDR3 in DNA: TGTGCCAGCACCGCAGGGATGGGCTACACCTTC. Translation: CASTAGMGYTF.